The clone carrying this T cell receptor beta chain was recorded a few times. Its antigen is unidentified. It was with 60 Vbeta and 13 Jbeta primers that the PCR ran. TCRdb keeps only in-frame clones here, not all; method: immunoSEQ multiplex PCR. The sample carries about 98,000 clones, about 80% recorded once. The data derive from a study of cytomegalovirus exposure and HLA in healthy donors. About the research overall: Within an early data release were tens of millions of unique TCRs drawn from HLA-typed donors.

This CDR3 is 13 amino acids long. V was clipped by 3 bases and J by 4 bases, with 10 bases between them. The germline V gene encodes CDR1 ENHRY and CDR2 SYGVKD. Study conclusions and caveats: CMV serostatus was the sole immune exposure information available.

The V gene is TRBV10-3, the J gene TRBJ2-7, with a weak D call TRBD2 (6 bases). This TCR came from a man in his sixties in good health and CMV-seropositive. The sample was PBMCs. CDR3 residues: CAISDLAEYEQYF. DNA for the CDR3: TGTGCCATCAGTGATTTAGCGGAGTACGAGCAGTACTTC.